The next 30 T cell receptor beta chains were all read from a single sample in a study of PD-1 blockade in classical Hodgkin lymphoma. The time point was: cycle 4 day 1 (C4D1), after 5 to 7 weeks of nivolumab. Relapses following autologous stem cell transplantation were seen in all patients, with brentuximab vedotin exposure varying. Profiled with immunoSEQ multiplex PCR; TCRdb holds only in-frame clones, not every one. The data contain some 86,000 clones, around nine tenths of them singletons. Sequenced material: peripheral blood mononuclear cells (PBMCs), taken before the fourth cycle of nivolumab. These receptors all come from a human donor with classical Hodgkin lymphoma.

The rearrangement uses TRBV5-1 and TRBJ1-1; D unclear. There are 16 residues in the CDR3. V dropped 0 bases and J dropped 1 base, with 13 bases sitting between them. The germline V gene has CDR1 SGHRS and CDR2 YFSETQ. In DNA form, the CDR3 reads TGCGCCAGCAGCTTGGCCTTCCGGGGAAAGAACACTGAAGCTTTCTTT. Translating gives CASSLAFRGKNTEAFF. The whole variable domain, remainder taken from reference TRBV5-1 and TRBJ1-1, is KAGVTQTPRYLIKTRGQQVTLSCSPISGHRSVSWYQQTPGQGLQFLFEYFSETQRNKGNFPGRFSGRQFSNSRSEMNVSTLELGDSALYLCASSLAFRGKNTEAFFGQGTRLTVV.

This chain links TRBV5-6 with TRBJ2-7; the D is unclear. The CDR3 is 13 amino acids. Trimming removed 3 bases at V and 2 bases at J, with 9 bases between. CDR1 and CDR2 from the germline V gene are SGHDT and YYEEEE. The CDR3 loop is CASSSGPAYEQYF. The CDR3 nucleotides read TGTGCCAGCAGCTCCGGACCGGCCTACGAGCAGTACTTC.

The chain carries TRBV13 and TRBJ2-1; D gene uncertain. The CDR3 loop spans 11 amino acids. V shed 5 bases and J shed 6 bases, with 5 bases lying between them. Germline CDR1 is PRHDT and CDR2 is FYEKMQ (reference sequence). In DNA, the CDR3 is TGTGCCAGCAGCGATCTCAATGAGCAGTTCTTC. Its protein is CASSDLNEQFF.

The CDR3 bases are TGTGCCACCAGCAGAGATCAACGCCGGACAGGGGATGAGCAGTTCTTC. Translated, it gives CATSRDQRRTGDEQFF. The chain joins TRBV15 to TRBJ2-1; 9 bases agree with TRBD1. The CDR3 extends over 16 amino acids. CDR1 and CDR2 from the germline V gene are LNHNV and YYDKDF (reference sequence). The V gene end was trimmed by 0 bases and the J gene end by 8 bases; junction bases not matched to a gene: 8.

The chain employs TRBV18 and TRBJ1-1; D perhaps matches TRBD1 (5 bases). The CDR3 is 14 amino acids. Germline V CDR1 and CDR2: KGHSH, LQKENI. Between the trimmed V and J ends, which lost 3 bases and 1 base, there was a span of 9 bases. The CDR3 loop reads CASSPRGENTEAFF. CDR3 coding DNA: TGTGCCAGCTCACCTAGGGGAGAGAACACTGAAGCTTTCTTT.

The gene calls are TRBV6-5 and TRBJ2-7; TRBD2 matches 8 bases. Unmatched junction bases numbered 18, after V lost 5 bases and J lost 12 bases. Germline CDR1 reads MNHEY; CDR2 reads SVGAGI. This CDR3 is 15 amino acids long. CDR3 loop: CASSALPGGPPGWYF. CDR3 bases: TGTGCCAGCAGTGCTCTTCCGGGGGGGCCCCCGGGATGGTACTTC.

The DNA of the CDR3 is TGCGCCAGCAAGCGACAGCCATGCTCCTACAATGAGCAGTTCTTC. This encodes CASKRQPCSYNEQFF. The chain combines TRBV10-1 with TRBJ2-1, with D perhaps TRBD1 (5 bases). Trimming stripped 7 bases from V and 0 bases from J, with 13 bases between. Germline V gene data show CDR1 as WNHNN and CDR2 as SYGVQD (reference sequence). The CDR3 covers 15 residues.

This sequence joins TRBV7-4 and TRBJ2-7, with D possibly being TRBD1 or TRBD2 (5 bases each). From germline, CDR1 is SGHVT and CDR2 SQSDAQ. The V end lost 7 bases, the J end lost 0 bases, and 19 bases lay between the germline ends. CDR3 size: 16 residues. The CDR3 here is CASTPPRAGSSYEQYF. DNA of the CDR3: TGTGCCAGCACCCCTCCGAGGGCAGGGTCCTCCTACGAGCAGTACTTC.

The CDR3 loop is CASPLLLAGVVGELFF. The DNA for the CDR3 is TGTGCCAGCCCTTTACTCCTAGCGGGGGTAGTCGGGGAGCTGTTTTTT. V and J are TRBV11-2 and TRBJ2-2; TRBD2 agrees at 10 bases. CDR1 is SGHAT, CDR2 FQNNGV, per germline. The CDR3 is made up of 16 amino acids. Trimming at V came to 8 bases and at J to 7 bases, leaving 13 bases not matched to a gene.

The chain couples TRBV28 to TRBJ1-2; D might be TRBD1 (5 bases). Germline V gene data show CDR1 as MDHEN and CDR2 as SYDVKM. There are 15 residues in the CDR3. Trimming took 4 bases from V and 10 from J, leaving 22 bases between them. In DNA form, the CDR3 reads TGTGCCAGCAGTTCACAACTCGCTCCTTTGGGGCCCTACACCTTC. Translated, it gives CASSSQLAPLGPYTF.

The genes are TRBV21-1 and TRBJ1-2; the table's TRBD1 call for D was not verified on the DNA. TRBV21-1 constitutes a pseudogene. The CDR3 contains 17 residues. CDR3 coding DNA: TGTGCCAGCAGCAAAGCTTTTCGAGGGACAGGGTATGATGGCTACACCTTC. Amino acid sequence: CASSKAFRGTGYDGYTF.

The table lists this clone with a few counts. This chain links TRBV4-3 with TRBJ2-1; the D gene is possibly TRBD2 (6 bases). CDR3 length equals 15 residues. V lost 0 bases and J 2 bases, leaving 8 bases between the germline ends. CDR1 is LGHNA, CDR2 YSLEER, per germline. The DNA for the CDR3 is TGCGCCAGCAGCCAAGAGGGGGGTACCTACAATGAGCAGTTCTTC. It is translated as CASSQEGGTYNEQFF.

The chain links TRBV5-5 to TRBJ2-6; D remains ambiguous. Germline-derived CDR1 and CDR2 are SGHKS and YYEKEE (reference sequence). Trimming cost V 7 bases and J 5 bases, with 22 bases left between them. The CDR3 runs 17 residues. In nucleotides, the CDR3 is TGTGCCAGCTTTGTGATGTCTCGCACAAGTCGGGCCAACGTCCTGACTTTC. Its protein is CASFVMSRTSRANVLTF.

CDR3 region: CASSPGPLPYEQYF. The CDR3, as DNA: TGTGCCAGCAGCCCGGGACCGCTGCCCTACGAGCAGTACTTC. J is TRBJ2-7 and V is TRBV7-2; tentatively, D is TRBD1 or TRBD2 (5 bases each). Between the trimmed V and J ends, which lost 5 bases and 2 bases, there was a span of 13 bases. Germline loops: CDR1 SGHTA, CDR2 FQGNSA. The CDR3 runs 14 residues.

CDR3 DNA sequence: TGTGCCAGCAAATCGACAGGGGGCGGCTATGGCTACACCTTC. Encoded protein: CASKSTGGGYGYTF. The gene calls are TRBV6-4 and TRBJ1-2, with 10 bases matching TRBD1. The germline V gene encodes CDR1 MRHNA and CDR2 SNTAGT. With V trimmed by 7 bases and J by 4 bases, 6 bases remained unmatched. This CDR3 is 14 amino acids long.

This sequence joins TRBV5-8 and TRBJ2-1, with D possibly TRBD2 on 5 matching bases. The CDR3 covers 10 residues. The V and J ends lost 2 bases and 12 bases respectively, with 6 bases between them. In germline, CDR1 is SGHTS, CDR2 YDEGEE. The CDR3 here is CASSFGVQFF. The CDR3 coding sequence is TGTGCCAGCAGCTTCGGGGTGCAGTTCTTC.

The chain couples TRBV7-9 to TRBJ1-1; D may be TRBD1 (5 bases). Germline CDR1 reads SEHNR; CDR2 reads FQNEAQ (reference sequence). V lost 3 bases to trimming and J lost 5 bases, with 13 bases between them. This CDR3 has 14 residues. CDR3 in DNA: TGTGCCAGCAGCTTGGGGGAGGGTGGGACTGAAGCTTTCTTT. It specifies CASSLGEGGTEAFF.

V and J are TRBV6-6 and TRBJ2-7; 7 positions agree with TRBD1. Trimming took 6 bases from V and 2 from J; bases not matched to a gene: 7. The CDR3 runs to 14 residues. CDR1 is MNHNY, CDR2 SVGAGI, per germline (reference sequence). CDR3 coding DNA: TGTGCCAGCAGGACAGGGTCAATTCCCTACGAGCAGTACTTC. Protein: CASRTGSIPYEQYF.

The chain couples TRBV27 to TRBJ1-3, with D unresolved. The germline gives CDR1 MNHEY, CDR2 SMNVEV (reference sequence). There are 18 residues in the CDR3. V lost 5 bases to trimming and J lost 0 bases, with 20 bases between them. The DNA of the CDR3 is TGTGCCAGCAGTACCCCGACTTTTCCAGCAACCTCTGGAAACACCATATATTTT. Protein: CASSTPTFPATSGNTIYF.

The chain carries TRBV4-1 and TRBJ1-5, with D unclear. CDR3 size: 14 residues. Trimming left V 4 bases short and J 0 bases short, with 7 bases between. Per germline, CDR1 MGHRA and CDR2 YSYEKL. The DNA of the CDR3 is TGCGCCAGCAGCCCCCTGGATAGCAATCAGCCCCAGCATTTT. It specifies CASSPLDSNQPQHF.

The rearrangement joins TRBV30 to TRBJ2-1, with D perhaps TRBD2 (5 bases). The V end lost 0 bases, the J end lost 5 bases, and 8 bases lay between the germline ends. This CDR3 spans 13 amino acids. The germline V gene has CDR1 GTSNPN and CDR2 SVGIG (reference sequence). CDR3 in DNA: TGTGCCTGGAGTGTGGGAGACCACAATGAGCAGTTCTTC. Translated: CAWSVGDHNEQFF.

The gene calls are TRBV25-1 and TRBJ1-2; 8 bases align to TRBD1. Germline V gene lookup returns CDR1 MGHDK and CDR2 SYGVNS. This CDR3 is 14 amino acids long. V shed 2 bases, J shed 6 bases, and the junction held 5 bases outside the gene matches. Written as DNA, the CDR3 is TGTGCCAGCAGTGAACCCGACAGGGGTGATGGCTACACCTTC. Its translation: CASSEPDRGDGYTF.

The chain is built from TRBV7-3 and TRBJ1-5; 7 bases are a match to TRBD1. V lost 4 bases, J lost 3 bases, and 6 bases stayed unmatched. Germline CDR1 and CDR2: SGHTA and FQGTGA. The CDR3 has 15 residues. CDR3 sequence reads: CASSSQGGPNQPQHF. The DNA for the CDR3 is TGTGCCAGCAGCTCTCAGGGGGGGCCCAATCAGCCCCAGCATTTT.

A remark on this clone: A junction end diverges from the germline sequence, so it may reflect a read error. This chain links TRBV27 with TRBJ2-2; either TRBD1 or TRBD2 may fit D (5 bases each). The CDR3 runs 14 residues. The V gene's germline CDR1 is MNHEY and CDR2 SMNVEV (reference sequence). The CDR3 is CASSMGTKTGELFF. CDR3 DNA sequence: TGTGCCAGCAGTATGGGGACGAAGACCGGGGAGCTGTTTTTT.

This chain joins TRBV4-3 and TRBJ2-1; D might be TRBD1 or TRBD2, each matching 5 bases. V lost 0 bases and J lost 4, with 7 bases in between. Germline-derived CDR1 and CDR2 are LGHNA and YSLEER. The CDR3 has 14 amino acids. CDR3 nucleotide sequence: TGCGCCAGCAGCCAAGATGGGGGATACAATGAGCAGTTCTTC. This translates into CASSQDGGYNEQFF.

The chain joins TRBV7-3 to TRBJ2-1; 10 positions match TRBD2. Trimming at V came to 3 bases and at J to 6 bases, leaving 5 bases not matched to a gene. The CDR3 loop spans 15 amino acids. Germline CDR1 and CDR2: SGHTA and FQGTGA. In DNA form, the CDR3 reads TGTGCCAGCAGCTTTGGGGCTAGCGGGGGCAATGAGCAGTTCTTC. This codes for CASSFGASGGNEQFF.

The chain employs TRBV9 and TRBJ1-1, with D perhaps TRBD1 (5 bases). CDR3 length: 13 residues. The germline CDR1 and CDR2 sequences are SGDLS and YYNGEE. Deletions cut 4 bases from V and 3 bases from J, with 10 bases between. The CDR3 protein is CASSQDSHTEAFF. The DNA for the CDR3 is TGTGCCAGCAGCCAAGACAGCCACACTGAAGCTTTCTTT.

This chain connects TRBV7-9 to TRBJ2-7; D not certain. The V end lost 5 bases, the J end lost 0 bases, and 5 bases lay between the germline ends. The CDR3 covers 12 residues. Germline CDR1 is SEHNR and CDR2 is FQNEAQ (reference sequence). The CDR3 coding sequence is TGTGCCAGCAGCCCGATCTCCTACGAGCAGTACTTC. This translates into CASSPISYEQYF.

The chain uses TRBV11-2 and TRBJ2-1; the match to TRBD1 covers 7 bases. The CDR3 contains 16 residues. The V segment lost 1 base and the J segment 4 bases; nucleotides outside the gene matches: 7. Germline V gene lookup returns CDR1 SGHAT and CDR2 FQNNGV. As DNA, the CDR3 is TGTGCCAGCAGCTTAGCTTGGGACAGTAAATACAATGAGCAGTTCTTC. It specifies CASSLAWDSKYNEQFF.

The chain recombines TRBV6-1 with TRBJ1-2; maybe TRBD1 (5 bases). Germline CDR1 is MNHNS and CDR2 is SASEGT. The ends were cut back, 3 bases at V and 4 bases at J, with 6 bases in the middle. This CDR3 region has 12 residues. The DNA of the CDR3 is TGTGCCAGCAGTGAGGGGACCTATGGCTACACCTTC. Translation: CASSEGTYGYTF.